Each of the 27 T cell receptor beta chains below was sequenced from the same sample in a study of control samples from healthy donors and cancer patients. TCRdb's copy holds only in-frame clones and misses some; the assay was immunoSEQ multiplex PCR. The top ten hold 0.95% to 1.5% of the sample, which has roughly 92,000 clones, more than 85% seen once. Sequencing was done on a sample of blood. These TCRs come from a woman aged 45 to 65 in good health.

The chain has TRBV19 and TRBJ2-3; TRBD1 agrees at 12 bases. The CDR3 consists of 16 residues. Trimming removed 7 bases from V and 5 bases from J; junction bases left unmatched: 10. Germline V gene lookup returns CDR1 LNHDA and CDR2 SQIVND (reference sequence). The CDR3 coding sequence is TGTGCCAGTACTAGAAGTGGGACAGGGGGCGAAGATACGCAGTATTTT. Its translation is CASTRSGTGGEDTQYF. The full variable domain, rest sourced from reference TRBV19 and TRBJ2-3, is DGGITQSPKYLFRKEGQNVTLSCEQNLNHDAMYWYRQDPGQGLRLIYYSQIVNDFQKGDIAEGYSVSREKKESFPLTVTSAQKNPTAFYLCASTRSGTGGEDTQYFGPGTRLTVL.

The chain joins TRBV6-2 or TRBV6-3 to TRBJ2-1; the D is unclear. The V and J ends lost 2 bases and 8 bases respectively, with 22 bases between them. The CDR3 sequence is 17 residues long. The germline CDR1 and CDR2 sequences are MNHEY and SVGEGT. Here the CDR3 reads CASSYGETGIPSDEQFF. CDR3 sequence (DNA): TGTGCCAGCAGTTACGGGGAAACTGGGATCCCGAGCGATGAGCAGTTCTTC.

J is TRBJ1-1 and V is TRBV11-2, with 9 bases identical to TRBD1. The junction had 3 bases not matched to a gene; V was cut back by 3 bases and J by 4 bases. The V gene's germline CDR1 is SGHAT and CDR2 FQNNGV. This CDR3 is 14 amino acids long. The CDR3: CASSFGTGTTEAFF. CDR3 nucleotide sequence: TGTGCCAGCAGCTTTGGGACAGGGACCACTGAAGCTTTCTTT.

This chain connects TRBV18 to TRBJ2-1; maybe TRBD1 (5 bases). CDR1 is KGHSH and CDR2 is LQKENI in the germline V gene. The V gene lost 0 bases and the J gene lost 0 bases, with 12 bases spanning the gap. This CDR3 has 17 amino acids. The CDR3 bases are TGTGCCAGCTCACCACCCGACAGAACGTACTCCTACAATGAGCAGTTCTTC. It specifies CASSPPDRTYSYNEQFF.

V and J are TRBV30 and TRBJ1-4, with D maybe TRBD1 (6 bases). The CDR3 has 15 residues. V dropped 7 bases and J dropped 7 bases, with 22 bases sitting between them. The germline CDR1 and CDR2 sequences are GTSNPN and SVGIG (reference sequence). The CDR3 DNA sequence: TGTGCCTCCCACCGATCAGGGGTAGAGGGTGAAAAACTGTTTTTT. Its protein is CASHRSGVEGEKLFF.

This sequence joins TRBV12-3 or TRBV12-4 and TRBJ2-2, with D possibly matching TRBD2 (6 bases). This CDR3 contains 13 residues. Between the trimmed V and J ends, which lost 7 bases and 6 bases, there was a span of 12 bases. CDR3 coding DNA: TGTGCCAGCAAACCGGGGAGGTCCGGGGAGCTGTTTTTT. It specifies CASKPGRSGELFF.

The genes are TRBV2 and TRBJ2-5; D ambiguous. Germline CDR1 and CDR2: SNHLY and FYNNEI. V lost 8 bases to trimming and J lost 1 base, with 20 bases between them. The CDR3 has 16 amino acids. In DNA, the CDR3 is TGTGCCAGCTTCCACGTGGGCAGCCAGGCCCAAGAGACCCAGTACTTC. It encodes CASFHVGSQAQETQYF.

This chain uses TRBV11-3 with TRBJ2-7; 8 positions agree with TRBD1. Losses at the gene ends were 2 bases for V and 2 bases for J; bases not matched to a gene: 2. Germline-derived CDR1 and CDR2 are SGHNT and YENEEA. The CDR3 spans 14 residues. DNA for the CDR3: TGTGCCAGCAGCTTATCCAGGGGGCCCTACGAGCAGTACTTC. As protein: CASSLSRGPYEQYF.

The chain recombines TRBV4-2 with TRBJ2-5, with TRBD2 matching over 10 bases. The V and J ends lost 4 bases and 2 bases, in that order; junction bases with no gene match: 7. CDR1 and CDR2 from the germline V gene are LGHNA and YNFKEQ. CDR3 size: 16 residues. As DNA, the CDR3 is TGTGCCAGCAGCCCAGCCAGAGCGGGAGGGCAAGAGACCCAGTACTTC. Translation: CASSPARAGGQETQYF.

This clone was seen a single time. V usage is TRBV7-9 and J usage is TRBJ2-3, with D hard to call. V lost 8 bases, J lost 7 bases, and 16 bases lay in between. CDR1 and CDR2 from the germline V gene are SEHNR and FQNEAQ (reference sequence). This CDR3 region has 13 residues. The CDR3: CASEAVAKNTQYF. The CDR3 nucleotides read TGTGCCAGCGAGGCAGTGGCGAAGAATACGCAGTATTTT.

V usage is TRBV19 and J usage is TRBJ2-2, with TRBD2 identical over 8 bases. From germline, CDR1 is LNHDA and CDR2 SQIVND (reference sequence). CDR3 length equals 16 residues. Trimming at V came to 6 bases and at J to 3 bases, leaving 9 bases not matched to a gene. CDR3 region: CASRKSGSVYTGELFF. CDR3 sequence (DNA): TGTGCCAGTAGGAAAAGCGGGAGTGTGTACACCGGGGAGCTGTTTTTT.

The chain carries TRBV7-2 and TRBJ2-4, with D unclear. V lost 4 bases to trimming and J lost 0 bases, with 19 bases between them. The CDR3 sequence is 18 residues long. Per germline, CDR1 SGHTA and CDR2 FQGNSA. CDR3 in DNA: TGTGCCAGCAGCTCACGACCCCCCGCCCCAGTAGCCAAAAACATTCAGTACTTC. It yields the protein CASSSRPPAPVAKNIQYF. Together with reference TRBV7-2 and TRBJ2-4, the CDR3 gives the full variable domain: GAGVSQSPSNKVTEKGKDVELRCDPISGHTALYWYRQSLGQGLEFLIYFQGNSAPDKSGLPSDRFSAERTGGSVSTLTIQRTQQEDSAVYLCASSSRPPAPVAKNIQYFGAGTRLSVL.

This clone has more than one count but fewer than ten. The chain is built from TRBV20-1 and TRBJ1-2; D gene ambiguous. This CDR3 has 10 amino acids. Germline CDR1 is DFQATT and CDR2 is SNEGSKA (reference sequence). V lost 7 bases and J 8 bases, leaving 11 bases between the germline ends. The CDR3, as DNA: TGCAGTGTCGCGGCTCTGGGCTACACCTTC. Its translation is CSVAALGYTF.

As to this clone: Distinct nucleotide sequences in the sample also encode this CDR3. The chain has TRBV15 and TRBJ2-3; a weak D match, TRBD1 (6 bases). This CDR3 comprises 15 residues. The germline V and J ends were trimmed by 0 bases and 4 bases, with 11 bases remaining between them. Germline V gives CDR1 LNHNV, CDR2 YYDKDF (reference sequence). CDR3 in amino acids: CATSRDRGPADTQYF. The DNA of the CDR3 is TGTGCCACCAGCAGAGACAGGGGACCCGCAGATACGCAGTATTTT.

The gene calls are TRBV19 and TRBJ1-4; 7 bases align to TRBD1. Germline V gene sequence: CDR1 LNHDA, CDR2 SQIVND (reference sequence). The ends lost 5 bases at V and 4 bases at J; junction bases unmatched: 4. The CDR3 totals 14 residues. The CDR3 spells CASSLGQDNEKLFF. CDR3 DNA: TGTGCCAGTAGTCTCGGACAGGATAATGAAAAACTGTTTTTT.

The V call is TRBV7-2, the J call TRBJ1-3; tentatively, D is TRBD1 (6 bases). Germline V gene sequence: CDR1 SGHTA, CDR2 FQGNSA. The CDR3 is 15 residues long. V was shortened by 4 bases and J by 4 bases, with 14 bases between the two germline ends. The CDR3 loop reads CASSSEGGTGNTIYF. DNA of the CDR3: TGTGCCAGCAGCTCCGAGGGGGGTACAGGAAACACCATATATTTT.

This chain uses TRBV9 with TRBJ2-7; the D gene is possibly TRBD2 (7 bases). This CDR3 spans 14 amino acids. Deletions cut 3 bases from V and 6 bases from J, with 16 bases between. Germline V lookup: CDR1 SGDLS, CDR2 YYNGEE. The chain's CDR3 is CASSGHGGGGEQYF. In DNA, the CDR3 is TGTGCCAGCAGCGGCCACGGGGGCGGGGGCGAGCAGTACTTC.

The CDR3 nucleotides read TGTGCCAGCAGCCACGGGGAAGGCAATCAGCCCCAGCATTTT. It translates to CASSHGEGNQPQHF. This rearrangement joins TRBV27 to TRBJ1-5, with D hard to call. Germline loops: CDR1 MNHEY, CDR2 SMNVEV (reference sequence). The V end lost 6 bases, the J end lost 2 bases, and 11 bases lay between the germline ends. This CDR3 has 14 residues.

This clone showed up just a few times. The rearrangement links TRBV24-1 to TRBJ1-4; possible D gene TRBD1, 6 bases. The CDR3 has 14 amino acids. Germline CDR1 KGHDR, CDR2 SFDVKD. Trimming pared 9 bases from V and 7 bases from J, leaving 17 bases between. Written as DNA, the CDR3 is TGTGCCACCGGGCGCCGGGGGGCGGGTGAAAAACTGTTTTTT. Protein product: CATGRRGAGEKLFF.

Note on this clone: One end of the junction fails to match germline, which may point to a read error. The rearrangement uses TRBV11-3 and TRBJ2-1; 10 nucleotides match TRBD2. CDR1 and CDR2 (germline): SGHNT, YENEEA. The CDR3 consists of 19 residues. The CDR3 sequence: CASSLDLAGAISWDNEQFF. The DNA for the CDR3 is TGTGCCAGCAGTTTAGATCTAGCGGGAGCCATTTCTTGGGACAATGAGCAGTTCTTC.

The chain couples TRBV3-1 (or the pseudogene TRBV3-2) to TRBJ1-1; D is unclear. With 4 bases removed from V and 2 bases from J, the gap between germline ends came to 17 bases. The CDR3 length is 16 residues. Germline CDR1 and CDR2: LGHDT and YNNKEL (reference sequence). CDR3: CASSPQLREINTEAFF. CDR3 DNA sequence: TGTGCCAGCAGCCCACAGTTGAGGGAAATAAACACTGAAGCTTTCTTT.

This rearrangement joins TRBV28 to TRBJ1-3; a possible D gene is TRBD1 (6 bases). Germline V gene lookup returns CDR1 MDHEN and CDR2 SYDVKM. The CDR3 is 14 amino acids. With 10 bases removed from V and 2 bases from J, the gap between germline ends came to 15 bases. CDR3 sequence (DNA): TGTGCCACCAAACCAGGGGTGGCTGGAAACACCATATATTTT. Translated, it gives CATKPGVAGNTIYF.

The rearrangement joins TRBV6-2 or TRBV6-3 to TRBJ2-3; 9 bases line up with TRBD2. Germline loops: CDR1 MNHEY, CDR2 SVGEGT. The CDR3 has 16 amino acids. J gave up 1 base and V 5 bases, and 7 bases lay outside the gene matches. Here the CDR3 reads CASSTVRLAGTDTQYF. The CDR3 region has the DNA TGTGCCAGCAGTACCGTAAGACTAGCGGGCACAGATACGCAGTATTTT.

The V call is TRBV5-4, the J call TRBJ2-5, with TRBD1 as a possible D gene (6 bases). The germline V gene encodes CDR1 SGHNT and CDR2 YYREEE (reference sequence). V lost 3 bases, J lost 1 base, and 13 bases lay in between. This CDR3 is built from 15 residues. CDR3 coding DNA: TGTGCCAGCAGCTCCCGAGGGGGTTTCCAAGAGACCCAGTACTTC. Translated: CASSSRGGFQETQYF.

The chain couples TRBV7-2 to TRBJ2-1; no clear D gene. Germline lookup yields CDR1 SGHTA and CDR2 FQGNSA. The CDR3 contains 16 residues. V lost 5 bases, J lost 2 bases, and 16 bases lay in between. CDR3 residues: CASSTRSRRTYNEQFF. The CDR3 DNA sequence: TGTGCCAGCAGCACCCGGAGTCGTAGAACCTACAATGAGCAGTTCTTC.

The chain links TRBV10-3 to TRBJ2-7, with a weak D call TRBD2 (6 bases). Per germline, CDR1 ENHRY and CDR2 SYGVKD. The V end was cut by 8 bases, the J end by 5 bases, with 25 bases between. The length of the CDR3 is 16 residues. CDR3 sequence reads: CAIRERELALDDEQYF. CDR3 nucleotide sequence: TGTGCCATCCGGGAAAGGGAACTAGCTCTGGATGACGAGCAGTACTTC.

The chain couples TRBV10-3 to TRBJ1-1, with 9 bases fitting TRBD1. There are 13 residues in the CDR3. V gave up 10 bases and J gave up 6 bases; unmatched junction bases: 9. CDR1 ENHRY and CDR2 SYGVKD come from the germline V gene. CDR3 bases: TGTGCCACCCGGGACAGGGATTCATCTGAAGCTTTCTTT. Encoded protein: CATRDRDSSEAFF.